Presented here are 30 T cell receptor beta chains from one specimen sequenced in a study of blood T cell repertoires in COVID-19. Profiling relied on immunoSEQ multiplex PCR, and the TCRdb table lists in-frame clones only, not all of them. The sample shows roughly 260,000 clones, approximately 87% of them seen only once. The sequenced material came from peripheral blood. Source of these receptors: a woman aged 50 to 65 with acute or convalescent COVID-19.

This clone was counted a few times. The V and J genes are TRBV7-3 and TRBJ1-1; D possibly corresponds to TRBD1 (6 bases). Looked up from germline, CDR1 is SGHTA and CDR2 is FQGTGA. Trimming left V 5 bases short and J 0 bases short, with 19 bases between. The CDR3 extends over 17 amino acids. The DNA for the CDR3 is TGTGCCAGCAGCCCCTATTCCCTGGACAGAGTGAACACTGAAGCTTTCTTT. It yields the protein CASSPYSLDRVNTEAFF.

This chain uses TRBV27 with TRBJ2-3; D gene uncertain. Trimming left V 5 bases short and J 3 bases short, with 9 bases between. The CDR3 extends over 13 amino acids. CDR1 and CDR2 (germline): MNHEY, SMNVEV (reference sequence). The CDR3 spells CASSPLLTDTQYF. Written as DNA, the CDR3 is TGTGCCAGCAGTCCCCTTTTGACAGATACGCAGTATTTT.

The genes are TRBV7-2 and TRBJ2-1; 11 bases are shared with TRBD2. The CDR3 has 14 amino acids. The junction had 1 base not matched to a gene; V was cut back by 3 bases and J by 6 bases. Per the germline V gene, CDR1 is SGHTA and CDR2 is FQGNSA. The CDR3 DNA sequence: TGTGCCAGCAGCTTGGGACTAGCGGTCAATGAGCAGTTCTTC. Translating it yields CASSLGLAVNEQFF.

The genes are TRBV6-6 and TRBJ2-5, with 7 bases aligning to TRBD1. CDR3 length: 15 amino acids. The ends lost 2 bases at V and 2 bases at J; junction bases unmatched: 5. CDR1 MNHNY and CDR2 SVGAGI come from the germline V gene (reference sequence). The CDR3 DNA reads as TGTGCCAGCAGTTACACCCCGGGACAGCAAGAGACCCAGTACTTC. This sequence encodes CASSYTPGQQETQYF.

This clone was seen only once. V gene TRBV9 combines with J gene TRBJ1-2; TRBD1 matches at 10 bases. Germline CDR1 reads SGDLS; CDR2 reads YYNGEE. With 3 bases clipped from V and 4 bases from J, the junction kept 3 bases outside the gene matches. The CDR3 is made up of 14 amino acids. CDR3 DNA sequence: TGTGCCAGCAGCGCGGGACAGGGGACCTATGGCTACACCTTC. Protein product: CASSAGQGTYGYTF.

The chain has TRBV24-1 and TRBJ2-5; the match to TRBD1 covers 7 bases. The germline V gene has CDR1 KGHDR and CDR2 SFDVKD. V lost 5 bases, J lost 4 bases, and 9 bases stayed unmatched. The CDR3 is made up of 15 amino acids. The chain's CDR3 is CATSVSGRGIETQYF. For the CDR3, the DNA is TGTGCCACCAGTGTAAGTGGCAGGGGGATAGAGACCCAGTACTTC.

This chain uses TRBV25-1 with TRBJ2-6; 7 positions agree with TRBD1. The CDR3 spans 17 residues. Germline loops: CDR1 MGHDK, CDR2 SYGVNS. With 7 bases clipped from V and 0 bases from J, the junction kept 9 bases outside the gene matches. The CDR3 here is CASTSETGNSGANVLTF. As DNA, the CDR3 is TGTGCCAGCACGAGTGAGACAGGGAACTCTGGGGCCAACGTCCTGACTTTC.

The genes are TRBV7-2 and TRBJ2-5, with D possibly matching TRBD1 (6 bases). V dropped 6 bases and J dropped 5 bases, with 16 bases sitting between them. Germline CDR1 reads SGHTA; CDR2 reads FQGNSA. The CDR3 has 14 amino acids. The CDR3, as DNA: TGTGCCAGCAGAGTCCGGGACAAGAGGGAGACCCAGTACTTC. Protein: CASRVRDKRETQYF.

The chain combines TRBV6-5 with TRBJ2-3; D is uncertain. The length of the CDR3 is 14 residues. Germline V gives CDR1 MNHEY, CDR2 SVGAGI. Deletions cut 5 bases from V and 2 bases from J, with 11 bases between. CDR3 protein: CASSTSANTDTQYF. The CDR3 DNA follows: TGTGCCAGCAGTACAAGCGCTAACACAGATACGCAGTATTTT.

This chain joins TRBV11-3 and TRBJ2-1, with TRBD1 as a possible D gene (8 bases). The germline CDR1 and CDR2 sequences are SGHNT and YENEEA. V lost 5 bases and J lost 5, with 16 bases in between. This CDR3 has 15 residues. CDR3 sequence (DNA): TGTGCCAGCAGCCTCAGCGGGACAGGCCACAATGAGCAGTTCTTC. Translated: CASSLSGTGHNEQFF.

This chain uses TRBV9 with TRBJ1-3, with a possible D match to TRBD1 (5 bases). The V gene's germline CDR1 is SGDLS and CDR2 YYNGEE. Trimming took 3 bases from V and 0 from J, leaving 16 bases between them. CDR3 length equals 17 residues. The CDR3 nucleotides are TGTGCCAGCAGCGCGATTGGACACCCCACCTCTGGAAACACCATATATTTT. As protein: CASSAIGHPTSGNTIYF. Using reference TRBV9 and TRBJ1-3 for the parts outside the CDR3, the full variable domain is DSGVTQTPKHLITATGQRVTLRCSPRSGDLSVYWYQQSLDQGLQFLIQYYNGEERAKGNILERFSAQQFPDLHSELNLSSLELGDSALYFCASSAIGHPTSGNTIYFGEGSWLTVV.

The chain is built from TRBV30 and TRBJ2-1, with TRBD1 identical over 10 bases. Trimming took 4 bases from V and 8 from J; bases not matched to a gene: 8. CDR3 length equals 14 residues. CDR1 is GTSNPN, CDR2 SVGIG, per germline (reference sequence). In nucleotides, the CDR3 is TGTGCCTGGAATAGGGACAGGGGATATGATGAGCAGTTCTTC. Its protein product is CAWNRDRGYDEQFF.

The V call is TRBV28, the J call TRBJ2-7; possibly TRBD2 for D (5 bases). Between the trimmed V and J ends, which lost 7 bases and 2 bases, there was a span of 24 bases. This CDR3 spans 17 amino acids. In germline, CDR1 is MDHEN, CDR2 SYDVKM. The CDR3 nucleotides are TGTGCCAGCACGGGTTGGGCAGGAGGATTAAAACCCTACGAGCAGTACTTC. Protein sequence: CASTGWAGGLKPYEQYF.

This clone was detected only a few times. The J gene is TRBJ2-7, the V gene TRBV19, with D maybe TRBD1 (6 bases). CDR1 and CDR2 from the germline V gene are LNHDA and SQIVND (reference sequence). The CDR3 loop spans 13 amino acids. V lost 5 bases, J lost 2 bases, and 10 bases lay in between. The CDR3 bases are TGTGCCAGTAGTGTTACAGGGACCTACGAGCAGTACTTC. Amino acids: CASSVTGTYEQYF.

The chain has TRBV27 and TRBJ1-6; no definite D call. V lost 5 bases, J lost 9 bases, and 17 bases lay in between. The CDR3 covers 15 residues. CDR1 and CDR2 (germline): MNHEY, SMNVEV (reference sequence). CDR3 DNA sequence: TGTGCCAGCAGTGCTAAGTCACATTCGGGTTCACCCCTCCACTTT. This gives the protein CASSAKSHSGSPLHF.

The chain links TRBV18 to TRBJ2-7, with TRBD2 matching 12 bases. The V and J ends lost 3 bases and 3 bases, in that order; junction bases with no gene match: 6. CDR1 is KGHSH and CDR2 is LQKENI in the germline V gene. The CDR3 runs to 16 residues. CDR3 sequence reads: CASSPTSGGPVYEQYF. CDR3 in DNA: TGTGCCAGCTCACCGACTAGCGGGGGACCGGTCTACGAGCAGTACTTC.

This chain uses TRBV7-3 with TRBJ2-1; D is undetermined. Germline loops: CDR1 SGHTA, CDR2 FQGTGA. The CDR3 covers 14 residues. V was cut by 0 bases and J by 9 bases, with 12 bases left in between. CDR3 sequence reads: CASSLTPEETEQFF. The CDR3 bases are TGTGCCAGCAGCTTAACCCCCGAGGAGACTGAGCAGTTCTTC.

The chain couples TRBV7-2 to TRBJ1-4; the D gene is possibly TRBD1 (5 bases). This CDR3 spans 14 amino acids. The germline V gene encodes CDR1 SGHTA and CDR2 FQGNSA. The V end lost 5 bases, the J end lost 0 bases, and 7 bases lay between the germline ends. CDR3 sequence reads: CASSRGTTNEKLFF. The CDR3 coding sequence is TGTGCCAGCAGCAGGGGTACAACTAATGAAAAACTGTTTTTT.

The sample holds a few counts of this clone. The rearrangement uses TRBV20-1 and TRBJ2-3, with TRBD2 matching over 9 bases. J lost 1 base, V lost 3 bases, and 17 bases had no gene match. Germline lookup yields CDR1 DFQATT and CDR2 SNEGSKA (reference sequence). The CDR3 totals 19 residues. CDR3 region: CSASPLLGLASTRTDTQYF. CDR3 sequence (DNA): TGCAGTGCTAGTCCCCTATTGGGACTAGCCTCCACCCGCACAGATACGCAGTATTTT.

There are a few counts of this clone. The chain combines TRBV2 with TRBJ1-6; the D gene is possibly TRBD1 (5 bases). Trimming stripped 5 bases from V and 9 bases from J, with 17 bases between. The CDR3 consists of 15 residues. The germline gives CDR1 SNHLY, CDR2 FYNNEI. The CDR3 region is CASSLTYSQGSPLHF. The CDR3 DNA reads TGTGCCAGCAGTTTGACCTACTCTCAGGGTTCACCCCTCCACTTT.

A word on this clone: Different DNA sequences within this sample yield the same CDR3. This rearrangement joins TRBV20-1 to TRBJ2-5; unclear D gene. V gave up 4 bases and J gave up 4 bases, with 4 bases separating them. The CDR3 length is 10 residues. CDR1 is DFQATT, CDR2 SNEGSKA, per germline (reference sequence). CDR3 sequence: CSATGETQYF. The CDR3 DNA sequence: TGCAGTGCTACCGGAGAGACCCAGTACTTC.

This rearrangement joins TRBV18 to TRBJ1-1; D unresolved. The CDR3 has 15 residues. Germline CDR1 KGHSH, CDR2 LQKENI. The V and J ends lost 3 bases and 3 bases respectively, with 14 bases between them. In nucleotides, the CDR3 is TGTGCCAGCTCACCCCGGGTGTCCGTGGACACTGAAGCTTTCTTT. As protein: CASSPRVSVDTEAFF.

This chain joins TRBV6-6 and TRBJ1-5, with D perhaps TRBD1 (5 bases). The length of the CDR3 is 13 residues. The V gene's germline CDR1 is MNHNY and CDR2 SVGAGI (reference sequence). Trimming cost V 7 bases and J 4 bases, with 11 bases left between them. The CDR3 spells CASTNDRNQPQHF. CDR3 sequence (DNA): TGTGCCAGCACCAATGACAGAAATCAGCCCCAGCATTTT.

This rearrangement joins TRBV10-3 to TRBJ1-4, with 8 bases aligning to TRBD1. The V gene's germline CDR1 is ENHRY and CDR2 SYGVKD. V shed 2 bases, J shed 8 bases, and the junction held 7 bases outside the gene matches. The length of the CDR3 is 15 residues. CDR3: CAISEGQGSHEKLFF. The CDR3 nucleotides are TGTGCCATCAGTGAGGGACAGGGCTCTCACGAAAAACTGTTTTTT.

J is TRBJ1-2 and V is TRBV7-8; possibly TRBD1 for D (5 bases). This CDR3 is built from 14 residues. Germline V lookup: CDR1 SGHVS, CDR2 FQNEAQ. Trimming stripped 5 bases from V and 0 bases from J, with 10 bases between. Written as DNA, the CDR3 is TGTGCCAGCAGCATGGACATAGCTAACTATGGCTACACCTTC. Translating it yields CASSMDIANYGYTF.

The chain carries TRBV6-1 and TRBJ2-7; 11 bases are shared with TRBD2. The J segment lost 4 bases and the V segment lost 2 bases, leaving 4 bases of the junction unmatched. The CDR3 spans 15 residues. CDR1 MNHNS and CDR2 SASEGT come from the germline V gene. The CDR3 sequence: CASSEPGLAVYEQYF. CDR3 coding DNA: TGTGCCAGCAGTGAACCGGGACTAGCGGTTTACGAGCAGTACTTC.

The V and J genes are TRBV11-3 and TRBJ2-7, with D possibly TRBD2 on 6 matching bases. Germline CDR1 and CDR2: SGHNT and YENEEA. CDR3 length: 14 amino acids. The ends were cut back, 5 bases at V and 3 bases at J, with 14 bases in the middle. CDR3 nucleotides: TGTGCCAGCAGCCCCGGACGGGGGATCTACGAGCAGTACTTC. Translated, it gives CASSPGRGIYEQYF. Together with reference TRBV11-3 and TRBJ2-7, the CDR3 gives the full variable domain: EAGVVQSPRYKIIEKKQPVAFWCNPISGHNTLYWYLQNLGQGPELLIRYENEEAVDDSQLPKDRFSAERLKGVDSTLKIQPAELGDSAVYLCASSPGRGIYEQYFGPGTRLTVT.

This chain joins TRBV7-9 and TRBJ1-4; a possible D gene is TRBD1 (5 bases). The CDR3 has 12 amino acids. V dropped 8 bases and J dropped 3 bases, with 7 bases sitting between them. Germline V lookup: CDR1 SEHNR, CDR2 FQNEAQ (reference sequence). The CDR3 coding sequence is TGTGCCAGCGGGGCGGCTAATGAAAAACTGTTTTTT. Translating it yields CASGAANEKLFF. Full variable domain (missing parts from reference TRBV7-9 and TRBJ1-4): DTGVSQNPRHKITKRGQNVTFRCDPISEHNRLYWYRQTLGQGPEFLTYFQNEAQLEKSRLLSDRFSAERPKGSFSTLEIQRTEQGDSAMYLCASGAANEKLFFGSGTQLSVL.

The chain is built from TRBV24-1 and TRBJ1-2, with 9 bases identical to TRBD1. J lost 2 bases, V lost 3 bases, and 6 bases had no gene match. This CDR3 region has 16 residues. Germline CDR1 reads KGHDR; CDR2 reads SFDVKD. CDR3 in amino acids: CATSDPRTGVNYGYTF. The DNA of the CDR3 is TGTGCCACCAGTGATCCGAGGACAGGGGTGAACTATGGCTACACCTTC.

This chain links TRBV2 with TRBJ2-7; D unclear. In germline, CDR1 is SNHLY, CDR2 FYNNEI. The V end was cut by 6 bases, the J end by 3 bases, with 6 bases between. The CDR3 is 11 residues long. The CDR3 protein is CASSGFYEQYF. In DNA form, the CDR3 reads TGTGCCAGCAGCGGGTTCTACGAGCAGTACTTC.